This T cell receptor (beta chain) was found in a study of neurological immune-mediated disorders (dated by TCRdb to the late 2010s). Study-level background: Among the approximately 35 multiple sclerosis patients, relapsing-remitting MS accounted for about 31 and secondary progressive MS accounted for 3. The 95 to 110 TCR-beta libraries covered PBMC samples along with longitudinal samples, technical triplicates, and paired sorted CD4+ and CD8+ T-cell subsets. Peripheral blood TCR-beta repertoires from patients with HTLV-I-associated myelopathy (HAM/TSP), patients with multiple sclerosis, and healthy controls were compared in the study using UMI-based sequencing. Of the approximately 68 subjects in the cohort, about 14 were HAM/TSP patients, about 34 were multiple sclerosis patients, and some 20 were healthy controls. Overall results and qualifications from the work: Across subjects, expanded clones never shared an identical CDR3 amino acid sequence, which suggests that the TCR-beta repertoires in every group were private. In phylogenetic analysis, the repertoires of 18 of 34 MS patients grouped into a cluster of related CDR3 sequences, which suggests a possible signature at the repertoire level. No association of the MS cluster with clinical or MRI features was observed, and the need for larger cohorts was stated by the authors. TCR clonal expansion was greatest in HAM/TSP patients and smallest in MS patients, who ranked below even healthy controls.

This clonotype was counted only a few times. What this receptor recognizes is not known. No base qualities exist here, and no much larger clone lies one base off it. cDNA was synthesized by template-switch 5'RACE using a primer carrying a 10-nucleotide random unique molecular identifier by which each TCR transcript was tagged. Each sequencing run produced over 170 million TCR-beta sequences covering 15-18 subjects. The RNeasy kit was used for extraction of total RNA. The KAPA Real-time Library Amplification kit was used to amplify TCR-beta VDJ regions with primers targeting the TCR constant region and the 5'RACE anchor. A first PCR added sample indexes and Illumina adaptors, and a second PCR then raised library yield. After purification with Ampure beads, the TCR product of roughly 650 bp was size-selected on a 2% E-gel SizeSelection system. Before pooling, library quality was assessed on a Bioanalyzer, concentration was determined with Qubit, and library quantification was performed with the Kapa Library Quantification kit. Libraries were sequenced paired-end 2 x 150 bp on an Illumina HiSeq 2500. To increase sequence diversity, roughly 24-32% phiX was spiked into each library pool. The study's processing was this. The quality-filtered reads were processed with the UMI-based MiGEC pipeline, whose error correction step removed more than 80% of the raw TCR sequences. VDJ genes were aligned to IMGT germline references, and each clonotype was defined by a unique CDR3 amino acid sequence together with V-J genes. Clonal expansion, Shannon diversity, and CDR3 relatedness (CalcPairwiseDistances, ClusterSamples) were evaluated with VDJtools, and phylogenetic trees were built with CLCbio workbench. Expanded clones were defined as having at least 8 unique UMIs, based on coefficient-of-variation modelling across technical triplicates. In TCRdb, the public reads were trimmed at Q25 with fastp and aligned with MiXCR, with productive beta chains retained. CDR3 protein sequences are deduplicated, and each keeps its most common genes and DNA. These V and J calls are TCRdb output, not the study's own analysis. This sample gives 66,000 or so distinct CDR3 sequences in total; less than 5.5% of them show up just once. The top ten constitute approximately 6.9% of the sample.

The CDR3 numbers 13 residues from cysteine through phenylalanine. Kept here is only the CDR3 DNA, which spans 39 bases and is read in frame from base 1. CDR1 and CDR2, looked up from the germline V gene (reference sequence), are DFQATT and SNEGSKA. At the junction V is shortened by 2 bases and J by 1 base, with 8 bases in between. Libraries from unsorted PBMCs were made from 2 million PBMCs kept in RNAlater at -80 degrees C until RNA extraction. Multiple sclerosis patients were enrolled in a US clinical protocol evaluating disease progression by magnetic resonance imaging. Peripheral blood was subjected to Ficoll-Hypaque density gradient centrifugation to isolate PBMCs, which were then cryopreserved in liquid nitrogen.

Recombination linked TRBV20-1 to TRBJ1-1, with no D gene named confidently. Specimen: PBMCs. This TCR was sampled from a young man with multiple sclerosis. CDR3 reads: CSARRQPNTEAFF. The bases are TGCAGTGCTAGACGGCAGCCGAACACTGAAGCTTTCTTT.